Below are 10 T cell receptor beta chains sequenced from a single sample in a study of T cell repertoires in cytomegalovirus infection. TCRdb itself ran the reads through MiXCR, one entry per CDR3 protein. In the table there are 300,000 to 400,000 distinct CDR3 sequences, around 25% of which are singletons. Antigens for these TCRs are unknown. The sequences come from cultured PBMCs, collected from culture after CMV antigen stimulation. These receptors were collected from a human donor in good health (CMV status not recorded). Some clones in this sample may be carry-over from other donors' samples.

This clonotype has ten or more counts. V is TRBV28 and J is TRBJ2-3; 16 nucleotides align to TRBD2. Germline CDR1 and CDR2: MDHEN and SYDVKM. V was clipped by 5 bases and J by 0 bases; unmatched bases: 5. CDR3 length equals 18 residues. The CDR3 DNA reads TGTGCCAGCAGTGGGGGACTAGCGGGAGGGCCTAGCACAGATACGCAGTATTTT. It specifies CASSGGLAGGPSTDTQYF.

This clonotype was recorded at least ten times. The CDR3 sequence is CASGLALGLEVGPYLSSYNEQFF. DNA of the CDR3: TGTGCTAGTGGTTTGGCCCTTGGTTTGGAGGTGGGGCCGTACTTGAGCTCCTACAATGAGCAGTTCTTC. This rearrangement joins TRBV12-5 to TRBJ2-1; D is tentatively TRBD1 or TRBD2 (5 bases each). The CDR3 loop spans 23 amino acids. From germline, CDR1 is LGHNT and CDR2 FRNRAP. V was cut by 1 base and J by 0 bases, with 31 bases left in between.

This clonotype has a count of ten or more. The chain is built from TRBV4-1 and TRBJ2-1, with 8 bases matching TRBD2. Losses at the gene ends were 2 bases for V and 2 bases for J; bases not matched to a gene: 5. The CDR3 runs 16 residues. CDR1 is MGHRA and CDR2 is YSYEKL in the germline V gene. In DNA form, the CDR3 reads TGCGCCAGCAGCCAACCCAGCGGGAGAACCTACAATGAGCAGTTCTTC. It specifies CASSQPSGRTYNEQFF.

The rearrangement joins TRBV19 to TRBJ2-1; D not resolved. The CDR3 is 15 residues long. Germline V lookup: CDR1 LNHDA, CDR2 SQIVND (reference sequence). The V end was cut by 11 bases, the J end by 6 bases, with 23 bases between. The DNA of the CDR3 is TGTGCCGTGGCCGGTTTATCGTCGAGTCGCAATGAGCAGTTCTTC. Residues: CAVAGLSSSRNEQFF. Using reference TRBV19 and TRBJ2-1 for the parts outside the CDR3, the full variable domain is DGGITQSPKYLFRKEGQNVTLSCEQNLNHDAMYWYRQDPGQGLRLIYYSQIVNDFQKGDIAEGYSVSREKKESFPLTVTSAQKNPTAFYLCAVAGLSSSRNEQFFGPGTRLTVL.

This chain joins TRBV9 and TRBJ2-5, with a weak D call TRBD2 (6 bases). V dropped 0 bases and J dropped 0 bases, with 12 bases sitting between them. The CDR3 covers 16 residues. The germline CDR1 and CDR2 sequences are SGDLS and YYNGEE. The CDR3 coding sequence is TGTGCCAGCAGCGTAGCTACTGGAGGGTACCAAGAGACCCAGTACTTC. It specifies CASSVATGGYQETQYF.

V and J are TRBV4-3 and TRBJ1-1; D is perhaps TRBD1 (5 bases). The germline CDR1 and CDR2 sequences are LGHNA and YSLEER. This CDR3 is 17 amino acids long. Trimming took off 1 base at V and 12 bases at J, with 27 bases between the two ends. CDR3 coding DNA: TGCGCCAGCAGCCAAGGAATCGGCCAGGGAGGGGCCGCAATATCTTTCTTT. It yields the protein CASSQGIGQGGAAISFF.

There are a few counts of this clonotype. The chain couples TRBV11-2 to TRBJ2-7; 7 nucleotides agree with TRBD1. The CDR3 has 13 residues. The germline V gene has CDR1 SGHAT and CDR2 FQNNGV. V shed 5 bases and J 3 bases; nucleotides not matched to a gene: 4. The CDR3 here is CASSGWDSYEQYV. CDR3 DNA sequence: TGTGCCAGCAGCGGATGGGACAGCTACGAGCAGTACGTC.

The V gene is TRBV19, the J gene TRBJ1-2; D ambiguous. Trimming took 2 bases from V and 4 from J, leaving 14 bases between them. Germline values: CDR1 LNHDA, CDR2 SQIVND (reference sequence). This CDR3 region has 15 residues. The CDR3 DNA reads TGTGCCAGTAGTATATCCCATCGTGGAACCTATGGCTACACCTTC. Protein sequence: CASSISHRGTYGYTF.

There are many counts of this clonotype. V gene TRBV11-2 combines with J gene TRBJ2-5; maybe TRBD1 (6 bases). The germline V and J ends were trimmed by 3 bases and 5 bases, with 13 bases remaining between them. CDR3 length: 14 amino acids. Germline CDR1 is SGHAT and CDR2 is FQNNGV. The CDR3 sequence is CASSFQQGPETQYF. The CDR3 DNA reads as TGTGCCAGCAGCTTCCAACAGGGACCTGAGACCCAGTACTTC.

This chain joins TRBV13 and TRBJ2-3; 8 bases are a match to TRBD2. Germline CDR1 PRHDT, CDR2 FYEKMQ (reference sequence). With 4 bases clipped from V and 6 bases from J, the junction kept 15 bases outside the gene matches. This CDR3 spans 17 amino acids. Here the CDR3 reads CASSSRGGGGTIDTQYF. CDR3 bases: TGTGCCAGCAGCTCCCGCGGTGGCGGGGGGACGATCGATACGCAGTATTTT. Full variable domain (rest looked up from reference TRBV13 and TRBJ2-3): AAGVIQSPRHLIKEKRETATLKCYPIPRHDTVYWYQQGPGQDPQFLISFYEKMQSDKGSIPDRFSAQQFSDYHSELNMSSLELGDSALYFCASSSRGGGGTIDTQYFGPGTRLTVL.